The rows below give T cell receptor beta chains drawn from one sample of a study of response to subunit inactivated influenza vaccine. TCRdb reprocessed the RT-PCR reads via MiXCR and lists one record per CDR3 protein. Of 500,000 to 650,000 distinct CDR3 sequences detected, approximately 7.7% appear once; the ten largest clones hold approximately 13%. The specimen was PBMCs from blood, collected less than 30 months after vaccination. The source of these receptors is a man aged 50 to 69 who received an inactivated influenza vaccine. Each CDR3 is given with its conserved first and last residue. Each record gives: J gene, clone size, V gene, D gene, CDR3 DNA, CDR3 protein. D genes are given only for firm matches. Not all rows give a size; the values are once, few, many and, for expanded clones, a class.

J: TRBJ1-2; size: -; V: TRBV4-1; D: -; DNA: TGCGCCAGCAGCCAAGATCGGGCCAGGAGCTATGGCTACACCTTC; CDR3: CASSQDRARSYGYTF
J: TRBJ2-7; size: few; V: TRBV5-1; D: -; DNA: TGCGCCAGCAGCCCAGGGACGGACAGTCGGGAGCAGTACTTC; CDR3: CASSPGTDSREQYF
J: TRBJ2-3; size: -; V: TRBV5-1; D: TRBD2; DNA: TGCGCCAGCAGCCCACTAGCGGGGGGGCTCAGAGATACGCAGTATTTT; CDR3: CASSPLAGGLRDTQYF
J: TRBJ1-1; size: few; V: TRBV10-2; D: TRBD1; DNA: TGCGCCAGCAGGTTACAGGGGGGAACTGAAGCTTTCTTT; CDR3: CASRLQGGTEAFF
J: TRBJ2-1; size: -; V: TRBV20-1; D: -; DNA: TGCAGTGCTAGAAAAGGCAATGAGCAGTTCTTC; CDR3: CSARKGNEQFF
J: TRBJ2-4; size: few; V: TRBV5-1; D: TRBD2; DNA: TGCGCCAGCAGCTCTCTAGCGGGGGGGATCAGGAACATTCAGTACTTC; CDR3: CASSSLAGGIRNIQYF
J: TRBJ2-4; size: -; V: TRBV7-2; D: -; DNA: TGTGCCAGCAGCATACAGAAAAACATTCAGTACTTC; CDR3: CASSIQKNIQYF
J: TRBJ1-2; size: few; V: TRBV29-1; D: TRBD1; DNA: TGCAGCGTTGGGGACAGTCGGTACTATGGCTACACCTTC; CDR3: CSVGDSRYYGYTF
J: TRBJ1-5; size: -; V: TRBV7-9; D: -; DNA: TGTGCCAGCAGCCTACGTGGGGGGGAAGGTCAGCCCCAGCATTTT; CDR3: CASSLRGGEGQPQHF
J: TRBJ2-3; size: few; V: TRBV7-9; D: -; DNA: TGTGCCAGCAGCACGCCCCGGGGGCCCCCCTTGGCGCAGTATTTT; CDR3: CASSTPRGPPLAQYF
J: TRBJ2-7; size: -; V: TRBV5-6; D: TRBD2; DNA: TGTGCCAGCAGCTTGCGGGGACTAGCGGGAAACGAGCAGTACTTC; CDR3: CASSLRGLAGNEQYF
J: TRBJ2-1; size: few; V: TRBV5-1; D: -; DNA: TGCGCCAGCAGCTCCGCAGGACTACTTCATTCTTGGGGTCAGTTCTTC; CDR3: CASSSAGLLHSWGQFF
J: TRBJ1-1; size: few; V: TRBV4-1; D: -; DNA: TGCGCCAGCAGCCAAGATTCGGGCACTGAAGCTTTCTTT; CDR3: CASSQDSGTEAFF
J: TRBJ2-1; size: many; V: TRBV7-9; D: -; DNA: TGTGCCAGCAGCTTAGCTATTCCCAGTTACAATGAGCAGTTCTTC; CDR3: CASSLAIPSYNEQFF
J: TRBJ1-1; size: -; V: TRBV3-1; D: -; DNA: TGTGCCAGCAGCCAACAGCTAGAAAGTGAAGCTTTCTTT; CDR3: CASSQQLESEAFF
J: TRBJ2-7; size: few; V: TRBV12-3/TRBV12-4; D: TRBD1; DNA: TGTGCCAGCAGTTCATCTAGGGGGCTGCAGTACTTC; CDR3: CASSSSRGLQYF
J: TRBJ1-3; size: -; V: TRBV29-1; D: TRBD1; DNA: TGCAGCGTCTCTGACAGGGGTGCTGGAAACACCATATATTTT; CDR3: CSVSDRGAGNTIYF
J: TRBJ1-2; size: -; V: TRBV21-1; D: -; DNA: TGTGCCAGCAGCCCCGGGGGCAGCCTAAAACCAGGAGGGAACTATGGCTACACCTTC; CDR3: CASSPGGSLKPGGNYGYTF
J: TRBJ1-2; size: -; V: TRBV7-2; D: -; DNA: TGTGCCAGCAGCTTAGAGACCAGATCCTATGGCTACACCTTC; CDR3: CASSLETRSYGYTF
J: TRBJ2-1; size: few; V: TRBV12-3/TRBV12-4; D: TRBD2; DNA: TGTGCCAGCACCACGCTAGCGGGGGTATACAATGAGCAGTTCTTC; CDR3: CASTTLAGVYNEQFF
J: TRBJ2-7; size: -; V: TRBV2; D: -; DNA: TGTGCCAGCGCAGGGGACGCAGCCTACGAGCAGTACTTC; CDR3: CASAGDAAYEQYF
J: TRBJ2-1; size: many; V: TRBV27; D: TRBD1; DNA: TGTGCCAGCAGTTTCCCCGGGACAGCGAACGATGAGCAGTTCTTC; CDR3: CASSFPGTANDEQFF
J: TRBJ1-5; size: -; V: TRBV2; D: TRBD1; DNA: TGTGCCAGCAGTGGAGACAGGGTTCTTCAGCCCCAGCATTTT; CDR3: CASSGDRVLQPQHF
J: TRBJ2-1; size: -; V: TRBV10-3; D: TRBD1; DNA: TGTGCCATCAAGGGGGGCGGACAGGGGGCAGGGGAGCAGTTCTTC; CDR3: CAIKGGGQGAGEQFF
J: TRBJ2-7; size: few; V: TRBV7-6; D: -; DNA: TGTGCCAGCAGCGATGTGGCAGGGCCAGGGGAGCAGTACTTC; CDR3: CASSDVAGPGEQYF
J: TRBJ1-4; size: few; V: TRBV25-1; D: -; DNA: TGTGCCAGCAGTGAATTTAAGGGGGGGAATGAAAAACTGTTTTTT; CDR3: CASSEFKGGNEKLFF
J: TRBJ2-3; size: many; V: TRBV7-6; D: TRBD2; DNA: TGTGCCAGCAGCTTAGTAGCGGGTGCTAGCACAGATACGCAGTATTTT; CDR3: CASSLVAGASTDTQYF
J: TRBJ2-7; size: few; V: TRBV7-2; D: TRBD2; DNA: TGTGCCAGCAGCAAAACTAGCGGAAGCTCCTACGAGCAGTACTTC; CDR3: CASSKTSGSSYEQYF
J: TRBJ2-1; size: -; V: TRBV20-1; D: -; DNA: TGCAGTGCCATTAAAGACTCCTACAATGAGCAGTTCTTC; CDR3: CSAIKDSYNEQFF
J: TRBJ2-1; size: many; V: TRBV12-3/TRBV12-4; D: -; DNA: TGTGCCAGCAGTTTGTTTACTAACAATGAGCAGTTCTTC; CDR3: CASSLFTNNEQFF
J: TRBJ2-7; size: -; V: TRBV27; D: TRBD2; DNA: TGTGCCAGCAGTCCCCTGGCTAGCGGGAGAGAAGCGCAGTACTTC; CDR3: CASSPLASGREAQYF
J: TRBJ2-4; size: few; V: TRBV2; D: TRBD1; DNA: TGTGCCAGCAGTGAGGGACAGAATGCCAAAAACATTCAGTACTTC; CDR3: CASSEGQNAKNIQYF
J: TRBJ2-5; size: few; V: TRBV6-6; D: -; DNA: TGTGCCAGCTGCTCGAGGGGGGAGACCCAGTACTTC; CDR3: CASCSRGETQYF
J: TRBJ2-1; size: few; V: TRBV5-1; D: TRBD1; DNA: TGCGCCAGCAGACTGGACAGGGGGCTATTTAATGAGCAGTTCTTC; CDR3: CASRLDRGLFNEQFF
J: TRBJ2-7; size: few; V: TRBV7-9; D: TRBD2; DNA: TGTGCCAGCAGCTTAGCGGTCGGGGGGGCCTACGAGCAGTACTTC; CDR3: CASSLAVGGAYEQYF
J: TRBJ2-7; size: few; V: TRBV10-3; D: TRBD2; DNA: TGTGCCGCCAAACTAGCGCTAAGCTCCTACGAGCAGTACTTC; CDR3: CAAKLALSSYEQYF
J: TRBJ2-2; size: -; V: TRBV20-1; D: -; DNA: TGCAGTGCTAGGGGTAGCAGGGCGGCCGGGGAGCTGTTTTTT; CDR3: CSARGSRAAGELFF
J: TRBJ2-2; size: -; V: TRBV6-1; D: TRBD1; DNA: TGTGCCAGCAGCCCGACAGGGCGCTCCGGGGAGCTGTTTTTT; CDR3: CASSPTGRSGELFF
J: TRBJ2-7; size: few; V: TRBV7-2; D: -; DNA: TGTGCCAGCAGCTTAGGGGGGGGACAGGTAAACGAGCAGTACTTC; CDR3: CASSLGGGQVNEQYF
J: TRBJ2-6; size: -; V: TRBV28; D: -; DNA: TGTGCCAGCAGCTGGGGCCACTCTGGGGCCAACGTCCTGACTTTC; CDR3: CASSWGHSGANVLTF
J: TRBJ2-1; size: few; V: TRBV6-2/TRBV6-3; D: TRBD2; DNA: TGTGCCAGCAGGACTAGCGGGAGTAGGAATGAGCAGTTCTTC; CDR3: CASRTSGSRNEQFF
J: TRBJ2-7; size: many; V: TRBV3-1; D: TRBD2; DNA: TGTGCCAGCCAGCGGGGCGGCTCCTACGAGCAGTACTTC; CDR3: CASQRGGSYEQYF
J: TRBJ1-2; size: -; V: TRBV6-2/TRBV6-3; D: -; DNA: TGTGCCAGCGGCTCTAATATTGGAGGCCTCTATGGCTACACCTTC; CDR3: CASGSNIGGLYGYTF
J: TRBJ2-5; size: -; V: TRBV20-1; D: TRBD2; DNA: TGCTGTGCTCAGACTAGCGGGACCAAAGAGACCCAGTACTTC; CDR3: CCAQTSGTKETQYF
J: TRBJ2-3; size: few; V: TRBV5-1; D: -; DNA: TGCGCCAGCAGCTTGGCCGAGGATCCCGCCACAGATACGCAGTATTTT; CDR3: CASSLAEDPATDTQYF
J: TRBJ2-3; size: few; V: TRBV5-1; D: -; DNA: TGCGCCAGCAGCTTGGCAGGGTATCTCACAGATACGCAGTATTTT; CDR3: CASSLAGYLTDTQYF
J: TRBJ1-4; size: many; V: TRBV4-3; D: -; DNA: TGCGCCAGCAGCCAAGATTCGGGCGCGGGGGAAAAACTGTTTTTT; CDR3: CASSQDSGAGEKLFF
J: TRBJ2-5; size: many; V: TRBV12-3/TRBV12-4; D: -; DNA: TGTGCCAGCAGTCTCGGTAACGCCGAGACCCAGTACTTC; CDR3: CASSLGNAETQYF
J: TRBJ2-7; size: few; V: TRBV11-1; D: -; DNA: TGTGCCAGCAGCAAAAATGCAGACATGACCTACGAGCAGTACTTC; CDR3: CASSKNADMTYEQYF
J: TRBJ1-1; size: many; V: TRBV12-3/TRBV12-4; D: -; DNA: TGTGCCAGCAGTGCGGACTGGGCTAGTCAAGCTTTCTTT; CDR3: CASSADWASQAFF
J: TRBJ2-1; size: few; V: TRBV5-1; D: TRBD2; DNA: TGCGCCAGCAGCGCCACGACTAGCGGGGGTCCTAATGAGCAGTTCTTC; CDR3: CASSATTSGGPNEQFF
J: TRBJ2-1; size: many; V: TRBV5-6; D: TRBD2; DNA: TGTGCCAGCAGCTTGCAGGGACTATTTGCCTACAATGAGCAGTTCTTC; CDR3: CASSLQGLFAYNEQFF
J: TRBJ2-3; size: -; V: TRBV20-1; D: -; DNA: TGCAGAGCTAGAGTTCGGGCTAGCACAGATACGCAGTATTTT; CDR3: CRARVRASTDTQYF
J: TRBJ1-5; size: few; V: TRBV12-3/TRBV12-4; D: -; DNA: TGTGCCAGCAGTTTGTCTTTCTCCAACAAGCCCCAGCATTTT; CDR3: CASSLSFSNKPQHF
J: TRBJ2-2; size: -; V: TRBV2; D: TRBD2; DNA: TGTGCCAGCATCGTCAGCGGGAGGGGCACCGGGGAGCTGTTTTTT; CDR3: CASIVSGRGTGELFF
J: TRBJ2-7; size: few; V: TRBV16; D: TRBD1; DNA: TGTGCCAGCAGTCCGACTCGGGGACAGGCCTACGAGCAGTACTTC; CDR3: CASSPTRGQAYEQYF
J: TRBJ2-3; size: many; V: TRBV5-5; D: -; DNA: TGTGCCAGCAGCTTTAGCGGAGCCCCCACAGATACGCAGTATTTT; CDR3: CASSFSGAPTDTQYF
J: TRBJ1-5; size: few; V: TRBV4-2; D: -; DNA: TGTGCCAGCAGCCAAGAGTTGTATCAGCCCCAGCATTTT; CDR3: CASSQELYQPQHF